The rows below give T cell receptor beta chains drawn from one sample of a study of cytomegalovirus exposure and HLA in healthy donors. TCRdb's copy holds only in-frame clones and misses some; the assay was immunoSEQ multiplex PCR. Of approximately 170,000 clones in the sample, under 70% were seen once. The sample was PBMCs. These receptors all come from a woman in her thirties or forties in good health and CMV-seropositive. Each CDR3 is given with its conserved first and last residue. D genes are given only for firm matches. The size of a clone is reported for some rows only, either as once, few or many, or as a class for expanded clones.

TRBJ1-2 | TRBD1 | 14 | NA | TRBV7-2 | TGTGCCAGCAGCTTGGGGACAGGGGTCTATGGCTACACCTTC | CASSLGTGVYGYTF
TRBJ1-4 | NA | 12 | NA | TRBV7-2 | TGTGCCAGCAGCTGGGCTGGGGAAAAACTGTTTTTT | CASSWAGEKLFF
TRBJ2-6 | NA | 18 | NA | TRBV2 | TGTGCCAGCACCCATCCCGGACTCGGAAGCTCTGGGGCCAACGTCCTGACTTTC | CASTHPGLGSSGANVLTF
TRBJ2-7 | TRBD2 | 12 | once | TRBV27 | TGTGCCAGCGGGGTAGCGGGGGCCGAGCAGTACTTC | CASGVAGAEQYF
TRBJ2-3 | NA | 18 | NA | TRBV25-1 | TGTGCCAGCAGTGAGAACACGCAGTCCACATGGGAGATCTATACGCAGTATTTT | CASSENTQSTWEIYTQYF
TRBJ2-7 | TRBD2 | 15 | NA | TRBV7-2 | TGTGCCAGCAGCTTAGATGGACCGGGAGGCTACGAGCAGTACTTC | CASSLDGPGGYEQYF
TRBJ2-1 | TRBD2 | 17 | NA | TRBV4-3 | TGCGCCAGCAGCCAAGCCCCCTTAGCGGGAGGGGACTACGAGCAGTTCTTC | CASSQAPLAGGDYEQFF
TRBJ1-2 | TRBD1 | 15 | few | TRBV6-1 | TGTGCCAGCAGTGTAGGGGACAGGGCCTTATTTGGCTACACCTTC | CASSVGDRALFGYTF
TRBJ2-3 | NA | 12 | NA | TRBV9 | TGTGCCAGCAGCATAAGCACAGATACGCAGTATTTT | CASSISTDTQYF
TRBJ2-2 | TRBD1 | 15 | once | TRBV7-7 | TGTGCTAGCAGCCCGGACAGGGGGCGGTCCGGGGAGCTGTTTTTT | CASSPDRGRSGELFF
TRBJ2-7 | NA | 11 | NA | TRBV5-6 | TGTGCCAGCAGCGACCGGGACGAGCAGTACTTC | CASSDRDEQYF
TRBJ2-2 | NA | 15 | few | TRBV10-3 | TGTGCCACCTACCCCAGGGTAGCGAACACCGGGGAGCTGTTTTTT | CATYPRVANTGELFF
TRBJ2-1 | TRBD2 | 16 | NA | TRBV4-3 | TGCGCCAGCAGCCAAGATCTTCGGACTAGCGGCTATGAGCAGTTCTTC | CASSQDLRTSGYEQFF
TRBJ1-6 | NA | 19 | NA | TRBV27 | TGTGCCAGCAGTTTAGCTTTGGACAGCTATAGCTCCTATAATTCACCCCTCCACTTT | CASSLALDSYSSYNSPLHF
TRBJ2-1 | TRBD2 | 15 | NA | TRBV5-1 | TGCGCCAGCAGCTTAGTAGCGGGAATGGGCGATGAGCAGTTCTTC | CASSLVAGMGDEQFF
TRBJ1-1 | TRBD1 | 16 | NA | TRBV27 | TGTGCCAGCCGAGACCGGACAGGGGGCTATCACACTGAAGCTTTCTTT | CASRDRTGGYHTEAFF
TRBJ2-5 | NA | 13 | NA | TRBV7-2 | TGTGCCAGCAGCTTACGAGCTTCGGAGACCCAGTACTTC | CASSLRASETQYF
TRBJ2-3 | TRBD1 | 14 | NA | TRBV5-1 | TGCGCCAGCTACCGGGACAGGGACACAGATACGCAGTATTTT | CASYRDRDTDTQYF
TRBJ2-2 | NA | 13 | NA | TRBV7-2 | TGTGCCAGCAGCTTATCTATCACCGGGGAGCTGTTTTTT | CASSLSITGELFF
TRBJ2-3 | NA | 16 | NA | TRBV28 | TGTGCCAGCCGAACGACAGTTGGGCGTTTGACGGATACGCAGTATTTT | CASRTTVGRLTDTQYF
TRBJ1-4 | NA | 14 | NA | TRBV27 | TGTGCCAGCAGCCCAGGGCTGGCTAATGAAAAACTGTTTTTT | CASSPGLANEKLFF
TRBJ2-7 | NA | 14 | NA | TRBV6-1 | TGTGCCATCTCTTGGGGGGACCCCTCCTACGAGCAGTACTTC | CAISWGDPSYEQYF
TRBJ1-4 | NA | 16 | few | TRBV4-3 | TGCGCCAGCAGCCAAGGGGCAGAACGAGGAGGCGAAAAACTGTTTTTT | CASSQGAERGGEKLFF
TRBJ2-2 | NA | 15 | NA | TRBV28 | TGTGCCAGCAGTTTACTGCAGGGGAGGGCCGGGGAGCTGTTTTTT | CASSLLQGRAGELFF
TRBJ2-3 | TRBD2 | 17 | NA | TRBV23-1 | TGCGCCAGCACCCAGAAACCGGCGGGGGGCCACACAGATACGCAGTATTTT | CASTQKPAGGHTDTQYF
TRBJ2-2 | NA | 15 | NA | TRBV9 | TGTGCCAGCAAGGAGGGGCCACTCCCTTCCGGGGAGCTGTTTTTT | CASKEGPLPSGELFF
TRBJ2-3 | NA | 11 | NA | TRBV11-2 | TGTGCCAGCAGCCTGAGGGGGACGCAGTATTTT | CASSLRGTQYF
TRBJ1-2 | NA | 13 | NA | TRBV5-1 | TGCGCCAGCAGCTTGGCAGGGCCTGATGGCTACACCTTC | CASSLAGPDGYTF
TRBJ1-4 | NA | 12 | few | TRBV29-1 | TGCAGCGTGGGTGGGGGCGCTGAAAAACTGTTTTTT | CSVGGGAEKLFF
TRBJ1-1 | NA | 13 | NA | TRBV6-1 | TGTGCCAGCACGGCAGCGATGAACACTGAAGCTTTCTTT | CASTAAMNTEAFF
TRBJ2-1 | NA | 15 | NA | TRBV6-5 | TGTGCCAGCAGTTACGGTAGCGGTACCTACAATGAGCAGTTCTTC | CASSYGSGTYNEQFF
TRBJ1-1 | NA | 11 | NA | TRBV6-5 | TGTGCCAGCAGTTCGGTGACTGAAGCTTTCTTT | CASSSVTEAFF
TRBJ2-2 | TRBD1 | 15 | NA | TRBV7-2 | TGTGCCAGCAGCCTCGGACAGGGAAGCACCGGGGAGCTGTTTTTT | CASSLGQGSTGELFF
TRBJ1-2 | NA | 12 | NA | TRBV7-9 | TGTGCCAGCAGCCCTTCCGGGGATGGCTACACCTTC | CASSPSGDGYTF
TRBJ1-2 | NA | 14 | NA | TRBV7-3 | TGTGCCAGCAGCACGGAACAGGGTACCTATGGCTACCCCTTC | CASSTEQGTYGYPF
TRBJ2-7 | TRBD2 | 17 | NA | TRBV5-1 | TGCGCCAGCACTCCCCCCGCAGCGGGAGGTCTATCCTACGAGCAGTACTTC | CASTPPAAGGLSYEQYF
TRBJ1-5 | TRBD1 | 19 | few | TRBV19 | TGTGCCAGTAGTCAAGGGACAGGGGTTCTTGCTAGGAGCAATCAGCCCCAGCATTTT | CASSQGTGVLARSNQPQHF
TRBJ2-1 | TRBD2 | 17 | once | TRBV4-1 | TGCGCCAGCAGCCAAGTTATTAGAGGGGAGGGTGGGAATGAGCAGTTCTTC | CASSQVIRGEGGNEQFF
TRBJ1-2 | NA | 11 | NA | TRBV5-4 | TGTGCCAGCAGCAAAGGAGGGGGCTACACCTTC | CASSKGGGYTF